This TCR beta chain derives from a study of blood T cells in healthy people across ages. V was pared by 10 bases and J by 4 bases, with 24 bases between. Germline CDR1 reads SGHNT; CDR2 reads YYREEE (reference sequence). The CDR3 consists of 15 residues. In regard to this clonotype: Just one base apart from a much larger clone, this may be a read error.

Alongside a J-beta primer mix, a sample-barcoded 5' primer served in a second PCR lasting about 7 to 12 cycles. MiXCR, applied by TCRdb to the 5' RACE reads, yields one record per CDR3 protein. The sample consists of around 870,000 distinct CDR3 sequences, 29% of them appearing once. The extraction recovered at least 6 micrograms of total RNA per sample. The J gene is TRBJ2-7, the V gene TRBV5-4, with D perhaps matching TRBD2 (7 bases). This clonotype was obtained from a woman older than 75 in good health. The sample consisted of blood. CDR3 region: CAGTWGGAGVYEQYF. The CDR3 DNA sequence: TGTGCCGGCACCTGGGGAGGGGCAGGGGTGTACGAGCAGTACTTC.